What follows are 27 T cell receptor beta chains derived from one specimen sequenced in a study of T cells in Graves' hyperthyroidism and ophthalmopathy. RNA transcripts were the template for amplifying TCR beta CDR3 regions. When the TCR CDR3 underwent first-round RT-PCR, the HTBI primer set was used. TCRdb redid the calling of the multiplex PCR reads with MiXCR, one entry per CDR3 protein. The sample has 300,000 to 400,000 distinct CDR3 sequences; roughly 14% are singletons. Input material: blood. The receptors here all came from a woman in her 30s with Graves' ophthalmopathy.

The table lists this clonotype with many counts. This chain joins TRBV12-3 or TRBV12-4 and TRBJ1-5; TRBD1 might be the D (5 bases). Trimming cost V 5 bases and J 4 bases, with 15 bases left between them. This CDR3 spans 15 amino acids. This chain's CDR3 is CASSPLGGGNQPQHF. CDR3 sequence (DNA): TGTGCCAGCAGTCCTCTCGGGGGGGGTAATCAGCCCCAGCATTTT.

This clonotype was observed at least ten times. The chain joins TRBV28 to TRBJ2-3; 8 nucleotides line up with TRBD1. V shed 8 bases, J shed 0 bases, and the junction held 7 bases outside the gene matches. Germline V gene lookup returns CDR1 MDHEN and CDR2 SYDVKM. The CDR3 spans 15 residues. CDR3 in DNA: TGTGCCAGCGTCCGGACAGGGTTTAGCACAGATACGCAGTATTTT. Its translation: CASVRTGFSTDTQYF.

This clonotype was found many times. This chain uses TRBV6-1 with TRBJ2-2; D unresolved. V lost 5 bases to trimming and J lost 2 bases, with 18 bases between them. This CDR3 is 17 amino acids long. Germline V gene sequence: CDR1 MNHNS, CDR2 SASEGT. As DNA, the CDR3 is TGTGCCAGCAGTCGATGGTTCGGGCTCCACAACACCGGGGAGCTGTTTTTT. Translation gives CASSRWFGLHNTGELFF.

V usage is TRBV10-1 and J usage is TRBJ2-1, with a tentative D call TRBD1 (6 bases). Germline V gives CDR1 WNHNN, CDR2 SYGVQD (reference sequence). This CDR3 has 15 residues. Trimming removed 9 bases at V and 8 bases at J, with 23 bases between. The DNA for the CDR3 is TGCGCCAGTACGGCTGGGGGACAAGGACTCCATGAGCAGTTCTTC. The encoded protein is CASTAGGQGLHEQFF.

This clonotype was observed at least ten times. The V call is TRBV7-2, the J call TRBJ1-6, with D possibly TRBD1 on 6 matching bases. V lost 5 bases and J lost 8, with 22 bases in between. CDR1 and CDR2 from the germline V gene are SGHTA and FQGNSA. The CDR3 spans 17 residues. The CDR3 reads CASSPEGVAISDSPLHF. In DNA, the CDR3 is TGTGCCAGCAGCCCCGAGGGGGTCGCTATCTCTGATTCACCCCTCCACTTT.

This clonotype appeared a few times. The chain has TRBV30 and TRBJ1-5; D gene unclear. The germline V gene encodes CDR1 GTSNPN and CDR2 SVGIG (reference sequence). Deletions cut 0 bases from V and 0 bases from J, with 6 bases between. CDR3 length: 14 amino acids. CDR3 amino acids: CAWSVDHSNQPQHF. DNA for the CDR3: TGTGCCTGGAGTGTAGACCATAGCAATCAGCCCCAGCATTTT.

This clonotype was detected ten times or more. This chain uses TRBV6-1 with TRBJ1-2, with 7 bases identical to TRBD1. Per the germline V gene, CDR1 is MNHNS and CDR2 is SASEGT. CDR3 size: 15 residues. With V trimmed by 6 bases and J by 4 bases, 11 bases remained unmatched. This CDR3 reads CASRLRTGVGYGYTF. The CDR3 DNA reads as TGTGCCAGCAGACTACGTACAGGGGTCGGCTATGGCTACACCTTC.

This clonotype was detected many times. This chain joins TRBV6-1 and TRBJ2-4; D perhaps matches TRBD2 (6 bases). V was shortened by 6 bases and J by 3 bases, with 12 bases between the two germline ends. The CDR3 runs 14 residues. Looked up from germline, CDR1 is MNHNS and CDR2 is SASEGT. In nucleotides, the CDR3 is TGTGCCAGCAGGGGGGGTTGGGTCAAAAACATTCAGTACTTC. This sequence encodes CASRGGWVKNIQYF.

This clonotype has ten or more counts. This chain joins TRBV20-1 and TRBJ1-1; TRBD1 is a possible D gene (5 bases). The V end was cut by 6 bases, the J end by 3 bases, with 14 bases between. Germline-derived CDR1 and CDR2 are DFQATT and SNEGSKA (reference sequence). The CDR3 is 13 residues long. The CDR3 bases are TGCAGTGCACTGGGACGCTGGGACACTGAAGCTTTCTTT. Amino acids: CSALGRWDTEAFF.

This clonotype was counted ten times or more. This rearrangement joins TRBV28 to TRBJ2-6; 7 nucleotides align to TRBD1. V shed 3 bases and J 1 base; nucleotides not matched to a gene: 3. CDR3 size: 16 residues. Germline assignment: CDR1 MDHEN and CDR2 SYDVKM. The CDR3 sequence is CASSLGQLSGANVLTF. The DNA of the CDR3 is TGTGCCAGCAGTTTGGGACAGCTTTCTGGGGCCAACGTCCTGACTTTC. The whole variable domain, remainder taken from reference TRBV28 and TRBJ2-6, is DVKVTQSSRYLVKRTGEKVFLECVQDMDHENMFWYRQDPGLGLRLIYFSYDVKMKEKGDIPEGYSVSREKKERFSLILESASTNQTSMYLCASSLGQLSGANVLTFGAGSRLTVL.

Notes on this clonotype: Sequence at one end of the junction differs from germline and may be a read error. The CDR3 loop is CASSLDLGGLQGTQYF. The DNA of the CDR3 is TGTGCCAGCAGCTTAGATCTGGGGGGTCTCCAAGGGACCCAGTACTTC. The rearrangement uses TRBV11-2 and TRBJ2-5, with D perhaps matching TRBD2 (6 bases). This CDR3 spans 16 amino acids. Germline V gene sequence: CDR1 SGHAT, CDR2 FQNNGV.

About this clonotype itself: This could be a read error, since a much larger clone is one nucleotide away. This chain uses TRBV10-3 with TRBJ2-3; D remains unclear. The germline V gene has CDR1 ENHRY and CDR2 SYGVKD. CDR3 length equals 13 residues. The CDR3 region is CAISEQGDETRYF. As DNA, the CDR3 is TGTGCCATCAGTGAACAAGGTGATGAGACGCGGTATTTT.

This clonotype was found many times. J is TRBJ2-5 and V is TRBV28; tentative D call: TRBD2 (6 bases). The CDR3 is made up of 14 amino acids. Germline V gene lookup returns CDR1 MDHEN and CDR2 SYDVKM. Deletions cut 5 bases from V and 2 bases from J, with 12 bases between. The CDR3 coding sequence is TGTGCCAGCAGTGTGGCGGGGCTACAAGAGACCCAGTACTTC. Amino acid sequence: CASSVAGLQETQYF.

Many counts were recorded for this clonotype. CDR3 in amino acids: CASSPWAGVGTDTQYF. DNA of the CDR3: TGTGCCAGCAGTCCATGGGCGGGGGTCGGCACAGATACGCAGTATTTT. The chain recombines TRBV2 with TRBJ2-3, with 7 bases identical to TRBD2. Looked up from germline, CDR1 is SNHLY and CDR2 is FYNNEI. The CDR3 runs to 16 residues. After removal of 5 bases from V and 1 base from J, the junction contained 9 bases not matched to a gene. The variable domain in full, completed from reference TRBV2 and TRBJ2-3, reads EPEVTQTPSHQVTQMGQEVILRCVPISNHLYFYWYRQILGQKVEFLVSFYNNEISEKSEIFDDQFSVERPDGSNFTLKIRSTKLEDSAMYFCASSPWAGVGTDTQYFGPGTRLTVL.

The rearrangement links TRBV11-3 to TRBJ2-3, with TRBD2 matching over 11 bases. The V gene end was trimmed by 5 bases and the J gene end by 1 base; junction bases not matched to a gene: 5. The CDR3 is 16 residues long. Germline CDR1 SGHNT, CDR2 YENEEA. The CDR3 DNA follows: TGTGCCAGCAGCCCACTAGCGGGAGCGGGCACAGATACGCAGTATTTT. Its translation is CASSPLAGAGTDTQYF.

Points on this clonotype: This may stem from a read error, because a much larger clone lies one nucleotide away. V gene TRBV9 combines with J gene TRBJ2-5, with D maybe TRBD2 (5 bases). The germline V gene has CDR1 SGDLS and CDR2 YYNGEE. The CDR3 runs to 14 residues. The CDR3 coding sequence is TGTGCCGGCAGCCTCTATCCGGAGGTTGGCGTCCGGTACTTC. As protein: CAGSLYPEVGVRYF.

This clonotype was detected many times. This chain connects TRBV28 to TRBJ1-2; possible D gene TRBD1, 5 bases. This CDR3 is 15 amino acids long. Per germline, CDR1 MDHEN and CDR2 SYDVKM. Trimming left V 8 bases short and J 4 bases short, with 20 bases between. Written as DNA, the CDR3 is TGTGCCAGCCGCAAATGGGGGAGCACTGCCTATGGCTACACCTTC. This gives the protein CASRKWGSTAYGYTF.

The chain recombines TRBV12-3 or TRBV12-4 with TRBJ1-5; D is uncertain. V lost 6 bases and J lost 9, with 15 bases in between. The CDR3 spans 13 residues. The CDR3: CASRGLLERPQHF. CDR3 DNA: TGTGCCAGCAGAGGACTTCTCGAGCGGCCCCAGCATTTT.

This chain connects TRBV19 to TRBJ2-1, with TRBD2 matching over 10 bases. The length of the CDR3 is 15 residues. J was trimmed by 5 bases and V by 3 bases; bases with no gene match: 4. CDR1 and CDR2 from the germline V gene are LNHDA and SQIVND (reference sequence). The CDR3 region has the DNA TGTGCCAGTAGTATTTGGACTAGCGGAAACAATGAGCAGTTCTTC. Amino acid sequence: CASSIWTSGNNEQFF.

This clonotype was found many times. V gene TRBV28 combines with J gene TRBJ2-1; D tentatively fits TRBD1 or TRBD2 (5 bases each). Trimming shortened V by 1 base and J by 7 bases, and 11 bases separated the two germline ends. The germline gives CDR1 MDHEN, CDR2 SYDVKM. The CDR3 covers 14 residues. CDR3 amino acids: CASSLSGAANEQFF. In nucleotides, the CDR3 is TGTGCCAGCAGTTTATCCGGGGCCGCTAATGAGCAGTTCTTC.

This clonotype showed up many times. At one of its ends the junction is not consistent with the germline gene, which may arise from a read error. CDR3 sequence (DNA): TGTGCCTGCCTGGGACAGGGGGCGACCGAGGTTTTT. Amino acids: CACLGQGATEVF. This sequence joins TRBV30 and TRBJ2-2; 12 nucleotides line up with TRBD1. This CDR3 has 12 residues. The V gene's germline CDR1 is GTSNPN and CDR2 SVGIG (reference sequence).

This clonotype has just a few counts. The chain joins TRBV5-4 to TRBJ1-1; the D gene is possibly TRBD1 (5 bases). This CDR3 spans 15 amino acids. Trimming removed 4 bases at V and 2 bases at J, with 15 bases between. Germline-derived CDR1 and CDR2 are SGHNT and YYREEE (reference sequence). CDR3 protein: CASSLPGRGNTEAFF. DNA of the CDR3: TGTGCCAGCAGCCTCCCGGGACGTGGAAACACTGAAGCTTTCTTT.

This clonotype has just a few counts. The chain is built from TRBV19 and TRBJ2-5; D might be TRBD1 (6 bases). The CDR3 consists of 15 residues. Trimming took 5 bases from V and 9 from J, leaving 22 bases between them. CDR1 LNHDA and CDR2 SQIVND come from the germline V gene (reference sequence). The CDR3 region is CASSPTGTSPWAQYF. The CDR3 nucleotides are TGTGCCAGTAGTCCCACCGGGACATCTCCGTGGGCCCAGTACTTC. Full variable domain (rest looked up from reference TRBV19 and TRBJ2-5): DGGITQSPKYLFRKEGQNVTLSCEQNLNHDAMYWYRQDPGQGLRLIYYSQIVNDFQKGDIAEGYSVSREKKESFPLTVTSAQKNPTAFYLCASSPTGTSPWAQYFGPGTRLLVL.

This clonotype was seen ten or more times. The chain combines TRBV5-1 with TRBJ1-2; 12 bases are a match to TRBD1. The CDR3 covers 15 residues. Losses at the gene ends were 4 bases for V and 8 bases for J; bases not matched to a gene: 9. Germline-derived CDR1 and CDR2 are SGHRS and YFSETQ. This CDR3 is CASSPKGDRGPGYTF. The CDR3 DNA reads as TGCGCCAGCAGCCCAAAGGGGGACAGGGGGCCAGGCTACACCTTC.

This clonotype was seen many times. The genes are TRBV30 and TRBJ1-2; D might be TRBD1 (5 bases). Germline CDR1 and CDR2: GTSNPN and SVGIG (reference sequence). The CDR3 spans 13 residues. Deletions cut 2 bases from V and 7 bases from J, with 14 bases between. The CDR3 protein is CAWSPGNSRGYTF. The CDR3 DNA sequence: TGTGCCTGGAGTCCAGGGAACTCCCGTGGCTACACCTTC.

This clonotype was observed at least ten times. V is TRBV20-1 and J is TRBJ2-3, with D perhaps assigned TRBD1 or TRBD2 (5 bases each). CDR1 is DFQATT, CDR2 SNEGSKA, per germline (reference sequence). The length of the CDR3 is 13 residues. Trimming pared 3 bases from V and 4 bases from J, leaving 11 bases between. This CDR3 is CSARQGVADTQYF. Here the CDR3 DNA reads TGCAGTGCTAGGCAGGGAGTGGCAGATACGCAGTATTTT.

This chain uses TRBV24-1 with TRBJ2-1; 8 bases match TRBD2. The CDR3 totals 16 residues. The germline CDR1 and CDR2 sequences are KGHDR and SFDVKD. The V segment lost 1 base and the J segment 2 bases; nucleotides outside the gene matches: 3. DNA for the CDR3: TGTGCCACCAGTGATTTTTCCGGGGGGGCCTACAATGAGCAGTTCTTC. This codes for CATSDFSGGAYNEQFF.